The 9 T cell receptor beta chains given below trace back to one sample, sequenced in a study of cytomegalovirus exposure and HLA in healthy donors. Primers included in the PCR were 60 Vbeta and 13 Jbeta primers. This table comes from immunoSEQ multiplex PCR, and its TCRdb copy is limited to in-frame clones, with some not included. This sample carries 100,000 to 150,000 clones, over 80% of them seen once, and the ten largest clones take 0.95% to 1.5%. Material for sequencing was PBMCs. The receptors come from a boy between 10 and 17 years old in good health and CMV-seronegative.

The chain couples TRBV28 to TRBJ2-2, with D uncertain. Trimming removed 3 bases from V and 7 bases from J, with 3 bases in between. Germline values: CDR1 MDHEN, CDR2 SYDVKM. This CDR3 comprises 11 residues. The CDR3 region is CASSFLGELFF. The CDR3 DNA reads as TGTGCCAGCAGTTTTCTCGGGGAGCTGTTTTTT.

The chain couples TRBV10-1 to TRBJ2-7; D ambiguous. V was pared by 3 bases and J by 4 bases, with 13 bases between. The CDR3 runs to 14 residues. The V gene's germline CDR1 is WNHNN and CDR2 SYGVQD (reference sequence). For the CDR3, the DNA is TGCGCCAGCAGTGAAGTTTACAGCCCATACGAGCAGTACTTC. This translates into CASSEVYSPYEQYF.

A remark on this clone: Within the sample, other DNA sequences also encode this same CDR3. The V gene is TRBV30, the J gene TRBJ2-1; 11 bases align to TRBD2. Looked up from germline, CDR1 is GTSNPN and CDR2 is SVGIG (reference sequence). V gave up 1 base and J gave up 4 bases; unmatched junction bases: 0. This CDR3 spans 14 amino acids. CDR3 loop: CAWSGLAGYNEQFF. The CDR3 DNA reads TGTGCCTGGAGTGGACTAGCGGGATACAATGAGCAGTTCTTC.

The rearrangement uses TRBV15 and TRBJ2-1; D gene uncertain. This CDR3 has 14 amino acids. V lost 8 bases and J lost 8, with 19 bases in between. CDR1 and CDR2 from the germline V gene are LNHNV and YYDKDF (reference sequence). CDR3 in DNA: TGTGCCACCGGTAGGCTCCGCGAGGCGGATGAGCAGTTCTTC. Protein: CATGRLREADEQFF.

The V and J genes are TRBV27 and TRBJ2-7, with no clear D. CDR1 and CDR2 (germline): MNHEY, SMNVEV (reference sequence). The CDR3 sequence is 13 residues long. The V end lost 2 bases, the J end lost 7 bases, and 12 bases lay between the germline ends. CDR3 amino acids: CASSLAPLGEQYF. CDR3 bases: TGTGCCAGCAGTTTAGCCCCACTCGGGGAGCAGTACTTC.

This clone was recorded a few times. This chain joins TRBV7-2 and TRBJ1-3; no clear D. Germline assignment: CDR1 SGHTA and CDR2 FQGNSA. This CDR3 region has 15 residues. V was clipped by 1 base and J by 1 base, with 8 bases between them. The CDR3 sequence is CASSLGRGSGNTIYF. CDR3 nucleotide sequence: TGTGCCAGCAGCTTAGGGCGGGGATCTGGAAACACCATATATTTT.

This chain links TRBV29-1 with TRBJ2-3; 8 bases match TRBD1. The V segment lost 6 bases and the J segment 2 bases; nucleotides outside the gene matches: 4. CDR1 is SQVTM, CDR2 ANQGSEA, per germline. The CDR3 loop spans 13 amino acids. Here the CDR3 DNA reads TGCAGCGTGATGACAGGGGTCACAGATACGCAGTATTTT. Its protein product is CSVMTGVTDTQYF.

This clone was found a few times. This sequence joins TRBV7-2 and TRBJ1-5; D call uncertain. V was pared by 4 bases and J by 7 bases, with 11 bases between. This CDR3 is 13 amino acids long. CDR1 SGHTA and CDR2 FQGNSA come from the germline V gene. For the CDR3, the DNA is TGTGCCAGCAGCTACCGCGGGGAACAGCCCCAGCATTTT. As protein: CASSYRGEQPQHF.

This chain links TRBV30 with TRBJ2-5; 9 bases are shared with TRBD1. Germline CDR1 GTSNPN, CDR2 SVGIG (reference sequence). CDR3 length equals 11 residues. The CDR3 reads CAHGQGETQYF. The CDR3 coding sequence is TGTGCTCACGGACAGGGGGAGACCCAGTACTTC.